This T cell receptor (beta chain) is drawn from a study of blood T cell repertoires in COVID-19. Study in general: Spain, Italy and the United States supplied samples that represented acute and convalescent COVID-19. Sources were T cells, B-cell-depleted T cells, or PBMCs; the material itself was cDNA or gDNA.

Germline CDR1 is MGHRA and CDR2 is YSYEKL. Trimming took 4 bases from V and 1 from J; bases not matched to a gene: 5. The CDR3 runs 16 residues. Only in-frame clones appear in the TCRdb table, and some are missing; sequencing was by immunoSEQ multiplex PCR. Of about 380,000 clones in the sample, over 65% were seen once. The sequence was obtained from a human donor with acute or convalescent COVID-19. The donor label of this sample is uncertain. The specimen sequenced was peripheral blood. The V call is TRBV4-1, the J call TRBJ1-3, with TRBD1 matching over 9 bases. The CDR3 spells CASSPLGTGSGNTIYF. CDR3 coding DNA: TGCGCCAGCAGCCCTTTGGGGACAGGGTCTGGAAACACCATATATTTT.